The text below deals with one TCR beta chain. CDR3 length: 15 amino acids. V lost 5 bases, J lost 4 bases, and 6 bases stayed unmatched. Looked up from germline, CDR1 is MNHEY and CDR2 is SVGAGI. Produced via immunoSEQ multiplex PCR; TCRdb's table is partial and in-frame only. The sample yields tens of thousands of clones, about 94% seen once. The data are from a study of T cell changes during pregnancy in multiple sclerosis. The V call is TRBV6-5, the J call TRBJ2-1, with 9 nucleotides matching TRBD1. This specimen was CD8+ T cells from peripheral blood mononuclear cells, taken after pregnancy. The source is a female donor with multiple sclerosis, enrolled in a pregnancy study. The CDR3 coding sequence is TGTGCCAGCAGTCCGGGACAGGGATTTTACAATGAGCAGTTCTTC. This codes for CASSPGQGFYNEQFF.